The 8 T cell receptor beta chains presented below share a single source sample, sequenced in a study of cytomegalovirus exposure and HLA in healthy donors. PCR primers comprised 60 Vbeta and 13 Jbeta primers. Measured with immunoSEQ multiplex PCR; TCRdb has only the in-frame clones, and not every one. The top ten clones hold 7.8% of a sample with approximately 61,000 clones, roughly 74% of them seen once. Input material: PBMCs. The receptor source for this set is a man younger than 35 in good health and CMV-seropositive.

The rearrangement joins TRBV29-1 to TRBJ2-1; 7 bases fit TRBD2. The germline V gene encodes CDR1 SQVTM and CDR2 ANQGSEA. This CDR3 comprises 15 residues. J gave up 4 bases and V 8 bases, and 14 bases lay outside the gene matches. In nucleotides, the CDR3 is TGCAGCTGCCCCTCTCCAGCGGGACTGTACAATGAGCAGTTCTTC. Translated, it gives CSCPSPAGLYNEQFF.

This chain links TRBV7-8 with TRBJ2-1, with TRBD2 matching over 12 bases. The J segment lost 8 bases and the V segment lost 2 bases, leaving 7 bases of the junction unmatched. The CDR3 extends over 16 amino acids. CDR1 is SGHVS and CDR2 is FQNEAQ in the germline V gene. For the CDR3, the DNA is TGTGCCAGCAGCTTAATGACTAGCGGGAGAGGGGATGAGCAGTTCTTC. Its translation: CASSLMTSGRGDEQFF.

The genes are TRBV27 and TRBJ1-2; no clear D gene. This CDR3 contains 13 residues. Germline V gene data show CDR1 as MNHEY and CDR2 as SMNVEV (reference sequence). V lost 2 bases and J lost 2, with 6 bases in between. This CDR3 is CASSLGQNYGYTF. The CDR3 nucleotides are TGTGCCAGCAGTTTAGGCCAGAACTATGGCTACACCTTC.

The chain uses TRBV4-1 and TRBJ1-2; 7 bases agree with TRBD1. The CDR3 sequence is 15 residues long. V shed 1 base, J shed 3 bases, and the junction held 5 bases outside the gene matches. Per the germline V gene, CDR1 is MGHRA and CDR2 is YSYEKL. CDR3 sequence: CASSQVGGADYGYTF. In DNA, the CDR3 is TGCGCCAGCAGCCAAGTAGGGGGCGCTGACTATGGCTACACCTTC.

The chain recombines TRBV30 with TRBJ2-5, with 13 bases that match TRBD2. There are 14 residues in the CDR3. The V gene end was trimmed by 3 bases and the J gene end by 2 bases; junction bases not matched to a gene: 0. The V gene's germline CDR1 is GTSNPN and CDR2 SVGIG (reference sequence). In DNA, the CDR3 is TGTGCCTGGAGACTAGCGGGGGGGCAAGAGACCCAGTACTTC. Residues: CAWRLAGGQETQYF.

To note about this clone: Other nucleotide sequences in the sample specify the same CDR3. The chain has TRBV10-3 and TRBJ2-5, with 7 bases aligning to TRBD1. Germline trimming cut 6 bases from V and 2 bases from J; bases unmatched to any gene: 3. The V gene's germline CDR1 is ENHRY and CDR2 SYGVKD. The CDR3 loop spans 13 amino acids. CDR3 DNA: TGTGCCATCAGCCTGACAGGGCAAGAGACCCAGTACTTC. It encodes CAISLTGQETQYF.

The rearrangement links TRBV11-2 to TRBJ2-3; no clear D gene. The CDR3 is made up of 12 amino acids. Germline CDR1 SGHAT, CDR2 FQNNGV. V was clipped by 2 bases and J by 4 bases, with 4 bases between them. The CDR3 is CASSLIADTQYF. The CDR3 DNA sequence: TGTGCCAGCAGCTTAATCGCAGATACGCAGTATTTT.

This chain connects TRBV11-1 to TRBJ2-3, with D perhaps matching TRBD2 (7 bases). The CDR3 sequence is 16 residues long. The ends were cut back, 5 bases at V and 1 base at J, with 16 bases in the middle. Germline V gene sequence: CDR1 SGHAT, CDR2 FQDESV (reference sequence). The CDR3 DNA reads TGTGCCAGCAGCCACCGCCGGGGGGCCGGCACAGATACGCAGTATTTT. The encoded protein is CASSHRRGAGTDTQYF.